This T cell receptor (beta chain) was sequenced in a study of shared clonotypes between healthy human individuals (dated by TCRdb to about 2020). Background for the entire study: The cohort comprised a couple of women and a few men aged 18 to 49 years. Per donor, three plates each were used for CD4 naive and CD4 memory, two for CD8 naive, and one for CD8 memory. The study deeply sequenced blood TCR repertoires of roughly five healthy adults to estimate repertoire size and the extent of clonotype sharing between individuals. To increase sequencing depth and limit assay-specific biases, TCR repertoire library preparation and sequencing were carried out by different laboratories using diverse techniques. Leukapheresis yielded between about 0.85 and 9 billion PBMCs per donor. Results and caveats for the whole study, not just this receptor: Pairwise subsampling led to the expectation that sequencing depth would affect the degree of clonotype sharing among donors. Even with the large sequencing depth, rarefaction of the sorted-subset datasets indicated that sequencing was incomplete. Clonotypes shared by all four sorted-subset donors showed higher generation probabilities than non-shared clonotypes. Across several donors, approximately 5% of naive CD4, 3% to 3.5% of naive CD8, roughly 2.2% of memory CD4, and 0.4% of memory CD8 clonotypes were shared. Sampling was restricted to blood, and TCR repertoires in tissues likely differ from the TCR repertoires found in blood. Because the study included a small number of donors, the genetic and exposure-history diversity represented was limited. Naive subsets generally had larger estimated clonotype richness than memory subsets.

Comment on this clone: This clone's antigen is unknown. No base quality information exists; no much larger clone differs at one position.

For CDR1 and CDR2, the germline V gene lists MDHEN and SYDVKM. Including the terminal cysteine and phenylalanine, the CDR3 comprises 14 residues. Only the CDR3 DNA stays, 42 bases, in frame from base 1. V loses 6 bases of germline sequence and J loses 4 bases, and the interval between the two ends is 15 bases. Using the deep immunoSEQ assay, TCR CDR3 regions were amplified from genomic DNA by multiplex PCR. Extracted genomic DNA from each cell subset was distributed evenly across all wells of several immunoSEQ 96-well plates, and each plate was treated as a replicate. For sorted subsets, about 0.2 ug genomic DNA, equal to 25,000 to 35,000 T cell genomes, was loaded into each replicate PCR. Purified libraries were quantified with a Qubit 3.0 fluorometer, sized on a Bioanalyzer 2100, and re-quantified with the KAPA Library Quantification kit. A separate single-read 150-cycle Illumina NextSeq 550 flow cell was used to sequence each immunoSEQ 96-well plate. The published analysis was carried out like this. Because the immunoSEQ output included only junctional sequences and no quality scores, the filtering could not be the same as the filtering used for full-length reads. Sequences were annotated with PyIR, a Python wrapper for IgBLAST v1.9, using IMGT germline references to assign V/J genes and CDR3. Reads were removed for weak V/J assignments (E-value above 1e-6), missing CDR3, stop codons, out-of-frame junctions, or ambiguous translated residues. V3J clonotypes were defined as sequences sharing an identical inferred V gene, J gene, and CDR3 amino acid sequence. The percentage overlap between two repertoires was calculated by dividing the number of shared unique clonotypes by the size of the smaller repertoire. RTK rarefaction, the Chao1 estimator, and Recon v2.1 estimates of unobserved clonotypes were used to assess repertoire richness. OLGA was used to compute generation probabilities for all TCRbeta clonotypes that the gDNA method yielded from several donors. Here the immuneACCESS table is served through TCRdb, limited to in-frame sequences with V and J called. Missing clones are a known gap in these copies; in checked studies unresolved V genes cover under half, and the rest lacks a known reason. That table supplies the V and J calls and clone size; D and trimming were determined from the DNA. The sample table contains around 2,000,000 clones; only one count was recorded for just over 90% of them. The ten biggest clones cover 1.5% to 2% of the sample.

CD8 naive samples were obtained by positive selection for CCR7 among CD45RO-negative cells, yielding a CD45RA+CCR7+ population from which TemRA cells were excluded. The donors were healthy, HIV-negative adults with no recently reported acute infections or vaccinations. Only Caucasian adults living in Nashville, Tennessee, USA were represented among the donors. After blood collection by leukapheresis, PBMCs were isolated using Ficoll-Histopaque density gradient centrifugation and then cryopreserved in the vapor phase of liquid nitrogen. Analytical flow cytometry was used to check the purity and quantity of each magnetically sorted T cell population. From each sorted fraction, genomic DNA was isolated and quantified by UV absorbance on a Nanodrop 2000c.

Rearrangement joined TRBV28 to TRBJ2-5; the D segment could be TRBD2, given 6 matching bases. Sequences were obtained from naive CD8+ T cells from PBMCs. Taken with the paper, the label for cell subset or site translates to: CD45RA+CCR7+. The TCR originated in a man in his late teens or twenties in good health. Some clones in this sample may be carry-over from other donors' samples. The CDR3 here reads CASSPPLALETQYF. The DNA sequence is given as TGTGCCAGCAGCCCCCCGCTAGCGTTAGAGACCCAGTACTTC.